These 24 T cell receptor beta chains originate from one sample sequenced in a study of blood T cell repertoires in COVID-19. Assay used: immunoSEQ multiplex PCR; TCRdb lists only in-frame clones, some missing. Of about 100,000 clones in the sample, about nine tenths are singletons; the top ten hold around 5%. Sequences were obtained from peripheral blood. These receptors were taken from a woman aged 45-59 years with COVID-19, enrolled during active disease.

A few counts support this clone. This sequence joins TRBV30 and TRBJ1-3, with D uncertain. Trimming stripped 0 bases from V and 0 bases from J, with 6 bases between. The germline CDR1 and CDR2 sequences are GTSNPN and SVGIG (reference sequence). The CDR3 loop spans 14 amino acids. CDR3 loop: CAWSVESSGNTIYF. DNA of the CDR3: TGTGCCTGGAGTGTAGAGAGCTCTGGAAACACCATATATTTT.

The V call is TRBV18, the J call TRBJ2-5; D is possibly TRBD2 (6 bases). The CDR3 totals 16 residues. V gave up 4 bases and J gave up 5 bases, with 20 bases separating them. Germline CDR1 KGHSH, CDR2 LQKENI. The CDR3 DNA reads TGTGCCAGCTCACACTCGGAGGGTATTCGATCCGAGACCCAGTACTTC. As protein: CASSHSEGIRSETQYF.

This sequence joins TRBV27 and TRBJ1-5; D unclear. The V gene's germline CDR1 is MNHEY and CDR2 SMNVEV (reference sequence). This CDR3 comprises 14 residues. The V end was cut by 5 bases, the J end by 2 bases, with 10 bases between. CDR3 DNA sequence: TGTGCCAGCAGTCCCGGGATCGGCAATCAGCCCCAGCATTTT. Protein: CASSPGIGNQPQHF.

The chain carries TRBV6-2 or TRBV6-3 and TRBJ2-5, with 7 nucleotides matching TRBD2. V shed 2 bases and J 5 bases; nucleotides not matched to a gene: 8. The germline V gene encodes CDR1 MNHEY and CDR2 SVGEGT. The CDR3 consists of 15 residues. The CDR3 DNA follows: TGTGCCAGCAGTTACCCTGGGAGGGGTAGCGAGACCCAGTACTTC. As protein: CASSYPGRGSETQYF.

The chain carries TRBV21-1 and TRBJ1-5; the DNA was not compared with TRBD1, the D call given in the table. TRBV21-1 is shown as a pseudogene. The CDR3 runs to 15 residues. CDR3 DNA: TGTGCCAGCACCTCGCCCGACAGTTACAATCAGCCCCAGCATTTT. It translates to CASTSPDSYNQPQHF.

The chain combines TRBV9 with TRBJ2-7; D is uncertain. The germline gives CDR1 SGDLS, CDR2 YYNGEE. This CDR3 region has 15 residues. Trimming took 0 bases from V and 2 from J, leaving 12 bases between them. The CDR3 loop is CASSVAPTQTYEQYF. Here the CDR3 DNA reads TGTGCCAGCAGCGTAGCTCCGACACAAACCTACGAGCAGTACTTC.

This chain's CDR3 is CASSHTGGQETQYF. Written as DNA, the CDR3 is TGTGCCAGCAGCCATACAGGGGGCCAAGAGACCCAGTACTTC. This chain joins TRBV7-9 and TRBJ2-5; 8 nucleotides line up with TRBD1. Germline V CDR1 and CDR2: SEHNR, FQNEAQ (reference sequence). V lost 5 bases and J lost 1; bases outside the gene matches: 3. The CDR3 covers 14 residues.

This CDR3 is CASSPTRRDRGRGYEQYF. In DNA, the CDR3 is TGTGCCAGCAGCCCCACTCGTAGGGACAGGGGACGGGGCTACGAGCAGTACTTC. The J gene is TRBJ2-7, the V gene TRBV11-2, with 10 bases fitting TRBD1. CDR3 size: 18 residues. Germline CDR1 SGHAT, CDR2 FQNNGV. Unmatched junction bases numbered 16, after V lost 5 bases and J lost 3 bases.

The V gene is TRBV9, the J gene TRBJ2-7, with 9 bases identical to TRBD2. CDR3 size: 15 residues. V shed 2 bases and J 7 bases; nucleotides not matched to a gene: 10. CDR1 and CDR2 (germline): SGDLS, YYNGEE. The CDR3 DNA sequence: TGTGCCAGCAGCGTGACTGGACTAGCGTCGGGAGAGCAGTACTTC. Translation gives CASSVTGLASGEQYF.

The V call is TRBV4-1, the J call TRBJ1-4; unclear D gene. The CDR3 extends over 16 amino acids. CDR1 is MGHRA, CDR2 YSYEKL, per germline. V shed 4 bases and J shed 0 bases, with 12 bases lying between them. Here the CDR3 reads CASSRSQVTTNEKLFF. CDR3 sequence (DNA): TGCGCCAGCAGCCGATCGCAGGTGACAACTAATGAAAAACTGTTTTTT.

The chain joins TRBV7-3 to TRBJ2-7; 9 positions match TRBD1. Germline CDR1 reads SGHTA; CDR2 reads FQGTGA. V gave up 5 bases and J gave up 6 bases; unmatched junction bases: 8. The CDR3 length is 14 residues. The CDR3 region has the DNA TGTGCCAGCAGCCCGGGACAGGGAGTGTCCGAGCAGTACTTC. This gives the protein CASSPGQGVSEQYF.

A word on this clone: Germline is not matched at one junction end, which may reflect a read error. The chain uses TRBV7-7 and TRBJ2-1, with TRBD2 as a possible D gene (6 bases). CDR1 SSHAT and CDR2 FNYEAQ come from the germline V gene (reference sequence). The CDR3 has 14 amino acids. The chain's CDR3 is CASSLLSTRREQFF. The CDR3 region has the DNA TGTGCTAGCAGCTTACTCTCGACTAGACGAGAGCAGTTCTTC.

This rearrangement joins TRBV7-2 to TRBJ2-1, with 7 bases identical to TRBD1. CDR3 length: 16 amino acids. V shed 5 bases, J shed 0 bases, and the junction held 7 bases outside the gene matches. Germline lookup yields CDR1 SGHTA and CDR2 FQGNSA. The CDR3 region is CASSLRDSSSYNEQFF. Here the CDR3 DNA reads TGTGCCAGCAGCCTACGGGACAGTAGCTCCTACAATGAGCAGTTCTTC.

This clone has only a few counts. CDR3 residues: CASSPGGQGRNYGYTF. The CDR3 DNA reads as TGTGCCAGCTCACCTGGCGGACAGGGCCGCAACTATGGCTACACCTTC. The chain uses TRBV18 and TRBJ1-2; 8 bases fit TRBD1. Trimming at V came to 3 bases and at J to 2 bases, leaving 8 bases not matched to a gene. The CDR3 loop spans 16 amino acids. Germline V lookup: CDR1 KGHSH, CDR2 LQKENI.

The chain employs TRBV11-2 and TRBJ1-4; D is unclear. Germline V lookup: CDR1 SGHAT, CDR2 FQNNGV. The germline V and J ends were trimmed by 4 bases and 0 bases, with 6 bases remaining between them. This CDR3 has 14 residues. CDR3 amino acids: CASSSQTTNEKLFF. CDR3 nucleotides: TGTGCCAGCAGCTCCCAGACAACTAATGAAAAACTGTTTTTT.

This clone was picked up a small number of times. This rearrangement joins TRBV12-3 or TRBV12-4 to TRBJ1-3; D is undetermined. The CDR3 length is 12 residues. The V and J ends lost 6 bases and 5 bases respectively, with 8 bases between them. The CDR3 nucleotides are TGTGCCAGCAGCAACAGAAGAAACACCATATATTTT. Encoded protein: CASSNRRNTIYF.

The V gene is TRBV5-1, the J gene TRBJ1-5; D is perhaps TRBD1 (5 bases). Germline V gene lookup returns CDR1 SGHRS and CDR2 YFSETQ. The V gene lost 4 bases and the J gene lost 5 bases, with 16 bases spanning the gap. This CDR3 is 15 amino acids long. The CDR3 spells CASSPSGDRYQPQHF. CDR3 DNA: TGCGCCAGCAGCCCCTCGGGGGACCGCTATCAGCCCCAGCATTTT.

The genes are TRBV27 and TRBJ2-1, with unresolved D. CDR3 length equals 11 residues. Germline CDR1 is MNHEY and CDR2 is SMNVEV (reference sequence). V was cut by 6 bases and J by 7 bases, with 7 bases left in between. As DNA, the CDR3 is TGTGCCAGCAGCGGGTGGAATGAGCAGTTCTTC. This translates into CASSGWNEQFF.

The V gene is TRBV28, the J gene TRBJ1-5; the D is unclear. Germline values: CDR1 MDHEN, CDR2 SYDVKM. CDR3 length: 15 amino acids. The ends were cut back, 3 bases at V and 2 bases at J, with 11 bases in the middle. The CDR3 bases are TGTGCCAGCAGTTTGTACAGCCATCGCAATCAGCCCCAGCATTTT. Protein sequence: CASSLYSHRNQPQHF.

The chain joins TRBV7-3 to TRBJ1-2; 9 bases map to TRBD1. The CDR3 contains 15 residues. CDR1 SGHTA and CDR2 FQGTGA come from the germline V gene. The J segment lost 4 bases and the V segment lost 6 bases, leaving 9 bases of the junction unmatched. Here the CDR3 reads CASSVGQGTAYGYTF. The CDR3 bases are TGTGCCAGCAGTGTGGGACAGGGTACCGCCTATGGCTACACCTTC. Full variable domain (rest looked up from reference TRBV7-3 and TRBJ1-2): GAGVSQTPSNKVTEKGKYVELRCDPISGHTALYWYRQSLGQGPEFLIYFQGTGAADDSGLPNDRFFAVRPEGSVSTLKIQRTERGDSAVYLCASSVGQGTAYGYTFGSGTRLTVV.

This sequence joins TRBV10-3 and TRBJ1-2; no definite D call. Germline-derived CDR1 and CDR2 are ENHRY and SYGVKD. Trimming took 6 bases from V and 2 from J, leaving 19 bases between them. This CDR3 is 16 amino acids long. CDR3 residues: CAISLGPPTENYGYTF. In DNA, the CDR3 is TGTGCCATCAGCTTAGGCCCCCCTACAGAGAACTATGGCTACACCTTC.

This rearrangement joins TRBV28 to TRBJ1-5; 7 bases fit TRBD1. The germline CDR1 and CDR2 sequences are MDHEN and SYDVKM. This CDR3 contains 15 residues. The V and J ends lost 5 bases and 6 bases, in that order; junction bases with no gene match: 10. This CDR3 is CASSPETGISQPQHF. DNA of the CDR3: TGTGCCAGCAGTCCCGAGACAGGGATTAGTCAGCCCCAGCATTTT.

The CDR3 coding sequence is TGTGCCATCAGTAGCTCAGGACAGAACAATGAGCAGTTCTTC. Amino acids: CAISSSGQNNEQFF. The J gene is TRBJ2-1, the V gene TRBV10-3; a possible D gene is TRBD1 (6 bases). The germline CDR1 and CDR2 sequences are ENHRY and SYGVKD. The CDR3 is 14 amino acids. V was cut by 5 bases and J by 5 bases, with 13 bases left in between.

The J gene is TRBJ1-2, the V gene TRBV28, with D possibly TRBD1 on 6 matching bases. CDR1 and CDR2 (germline): MDHEN, SYDVKM. The germline V and J ends were trimmed by 6 bases and 4 bases, with 12 bases remaining between them. The CDR3 runs 13 residues. The CDR3: CASSPTGIYGYTF. The CDR3 DNA is TGTGCCAGCAGCCCTACAGGGATCTATGGCTACACCTTC.